Listed below are T cell receptor beta chains from one sample, sequenced in a study of blood T cell repertoires in COVID-19. The data were produced by immunoSEQ multiplex PCR, yet TCRdb's version contains in-frame clones alone and is incomplete. The sample records roughly 500,000 clones, around nine tenths being singletons. The sample taken for sequencing was PBMCs or T cells enriched from blood (not recorded which). The receptors stem from a woman aged 55-70 years who had recovered from COVID-19. CDR3s include the opening cysteine and the closing phenylalanine or tryptophan. D genes are given only for firm matches. A row's size may be missing; if present it is once, few, many or a size class.

clone size	V gene	D gene	J gene	CDR3 protein	CDR3 DNA
NA	TRBV9	TRBD2	TRBJ2-7	CASSPRSGGAVDEQYF	TGTGCCAGCAGCCCCCGTAGCGGGGGGGCCGTCGACGAGCAGTACTTC
NA	TRBV5-1	TRBD1	TRBJ1-2	CASSSSGTGVYGYTF	TGCGCCAGCAGCTCTAGCGGGACAGGGGTCTATGGCTACACCTTC
NA	TRBV25-1	NA	TRBJ1-1	CASSDSGNTEAFF	TGTGCCAGCAGTGATTCCGGGAACACTGAAGCTTTCTTT
few	TRBV30	NA	TRBJ2-3	CAWSVPGTDTQYF	TGTGCCTGGAGTGTACCGGGCACAGATACGCAGTATTTT
NA	TRBV11-2	TRBD1	TRBJ1-3	CASSPRTGGFGNTIYF	TGTGCCAGCAGCCCAAGGACAGGGGGCTTTGGAAACACCATATATTTT
NA	TRBV3-1/TRBV3-2	NA	TRBJ1-4	CASSLQTAGEKLFF	TGTGCCAGCAGCCTGCAGACGGCGGGTGAAAAACTGTTTTTT
NA	TRBV4-2	NA	TRBJ2-2	CASSQDAGVGGGELFF	TGTGCCAGCAGCCAAGATGCAGGGGTGGGTGGCGGGGAGCTGTTTTTT
NA	TRBV5-1	NA	TRBJ1-1	CASSSRTLSGAFF	TGCGCCAGCAGCTCCCGGACATTATCGGGTGCTTTCTTT
NA	TRBV7-9	NA	TRBJ2-3	CASSFYGGTITDTQYF	TGTGCCAGCAGCTTCTACGGGGGAACGATCACAGATACGCAGTATTTT
NA	TRBV4-1	NA	TRBJ1-5	CASSQDLSGLQPQHF	TGCGCCAGCAGCCAAGATCTATCAGGGTTGCAGCCCCAGCATTTT
NA	TRBV25-1	NA	TRBJ1-5	CASSGGASQPQHF	TGTGCCAGCAGTGGCGGGGCGAGTCAGCCCCAGCATTTT
NA	TRBV2	NA	TRBJ1-6	CASSLGSSYNSPLHF	TGTGCCAGCAGTCTGGGCAGCTCCTATAATTCACCCCTCCACTTT
NA	TRBV24-1	TRBD2	TRBJ2-1	CATSGGGTSEQFF	TGTGCCACCAGTGGGGGGGGTACGAGTGAGCAGTTCTTC
once	TRBV27	NA	TRBJ2-7	CASSLAGSSYEQYF	TGTGCCAGCAGTTTAGCGGGGAGCTCCTACGAGCAGTACTTC
NA	TRBV6-4	NA	TRBJ2-1	CASSAGLSSYNEQFF	TGTGCCAGCAGTGCCGGACTGAGCTCCTACAATGAGCAGTTCTTC
NA	TRBV2	TRBD1	TRBJ2-7	CASSEADRVGSYEQYF	TGTGCCAGCAGTGAAGCTGACAGGGTTGGCTCCTACGAGCAGTACTTC
NA	TRBV4-1	NA	TRBJ1-4	CASSQVARSRYEKLFF	TGCGCCAGCAGCCAAGTGGCGCGGAGTAGGTATGAAAAACTGTTTTTT
NA	TRBV5-1	NA	TRBJ2-6	CASSPRQEPLSGANVLTF	TGCGCCAGCAGCCCGCGACAGGAGCCGCTCTCTGGGGCCAACGTCCTGACTTTC
NA	TRBV3-1/TRBV3-2	NA	TRBJ2-3	CASSALTGRAGTDTQYF	TGTGCCAGCAGCGCTCTGACGGGCAGGGCTGGAACAGATACGCAGTATTTT
NA	TRBV6-5	NA	TRBJ1-1	CASSYSRQANTEAFF	TGTGCCAGCAGTTACTCCCGACAGGCTAACACTGAAGCTTTCTTT
NA	TRBV7-2	NA	TRBJ1-1	CASSFTEAFF	TGTGCCAGCAGCTTTACAGAAGCTTTCTTT
NA	TRBV19	TRBD1	TRBJ2-5	CASSIDRGETQYF	TGTGCCAGTAGTATCGACAGGGGAGAGACCCAGTACTTC
NA	TRBV11-2	TRBD1	TRBJ1-2	CASSSLDRVLYGYTF	TGTGCCAGCAGCAGCCTAGACAGGGTTTTATATGGCTACACCTTC
NA	TRBV3-1/TRBV3-2	NA	TRBJ2-5	CASSQRTVSQETQYF	TGTGCCAGCAGCCAAAGGACAGTTTCCCAAGAGACCCAGTACTTC
few	TRBV3-1/TRBV3-2	TRBD1	TRBJ1-1	CASSHRGPQAFF	TGTGCCAGCAGCCACAGGGGGCCGCAGGCTTTCTTT
few	TRBV29-1	NA	TRBJ1-5	CSVAGDSNQPQHF	TGCAGCGTGGCGGGGGATAGCAATCAGCCCCAGCATTTT
NA	TRBV2	NA	TRBJ1-2	CASSEIPGVSYGYTF	TGTGCCAGCAGTGAGATACCAGGGGTTTCCTATGGCTACACCTTC
NA	TRBV11-2	NA	TRBJ2-1	CASSGPGAYNEQFF	TGTGCCAGCAGTGGTCCGGGGGCCTACAATGAGCAGTTCTTC
once	TRBV7-9	TRBD1	TRBJ1-1	CASSFGTETEAFF	TGTGCCAGCAGCTTTGGGACAGAGACTGAAGCTTTCTTT
NA	TRBV5-1	TRBD1	TRBJ2-7	CASSRGQGVGGSYEQYF	TGCGCCAGCAGCCGGGGACAGGGGGTCGGTGGATCCTACGAGCAGTACTTC
NA	TRBV7-2	NA	TRBJ2-5	CASSLGQAKTQYF	TGTGCCAGCAGCTTAGGTCAGGCGAAGACCCAGTACTTC
few	TRBV19	NA	TRBJ1-2	CATQGRNYGYTF	TGTGCCACTCAGGGGCGAAACTATGGCTACACCTTC
NA	TRBV20-1	NA	TRBJ1-6	CSAAAGTLLHF	TGCAGTGCTGCTGCGGGGACCCTTCTCCACTTT
NA	TRBV5-1	TRBD2	TRBJ2-5	CASSFVMFGLAGEETQYF	TGCGCCAGCAGCTTTGTTATGTTCGGGCTAGCGGGGGAAGAGACCCAGTACTTC